The sequence of this T cell receptor beta chain was determined in a study of blood T cell repertoires in COVID-19. Source study methods: Cell counts per sample came from amplifying reference gene primers. Produced via immunoSEQ multiplex PCR; TCRdb's table is partial and in-frame only. V and J calls and clone size are those listed in that table; D and trimming were worked out from the DNA. The sample holds approximately 180,000 clones; around 80% are singletons and the top ten take around a sixth. Per germline, CDR1 SGHAT and CDR2 FQNNGV. This CDR3 region has 15 residues. The trim removed 5 bases at V and 2 bases at J, leaving 3 bases unmatched.

This chain links TRBV11-2 with TRBJ2-5; 12 bases agree with TRBD2. The sequenced sample was PBMCs or T cells enriched from blood (not recorded which). The clonotype was recovered from a woman in her 50s with acute COVID-19. CDR3 nucleotides: TGTGCCAGCAGCCTGACTAGCGGGGGACAAGAGACCCAGTACTTC. Amino acid sequence: CASSLTSGGQETQYF.